The 28 T cell receptor beta chains below all came from one sample that was sequenced in a study of identical twins. TCRdb re-called the 5' RACE reads with MiXCR, one entry per CDR3 protein. Among 700,000 or so distinct CDR3 sequences listed, more than 6.5% were seen once. The same sample was also studied in work on yellow fever vaccine responses in identical twins.

What was sequenced was PBMCs. Every receptor here comes from a woman aged 18-29 years in good health.

In its sample, this clonotype was seen a few times. The V call is TRBV6-2 or TRBV6-3, the J call TRBJ2-3; D gene ambiguous. Trimming left V 5 bases short and J 0 bases short, with 12 bases between. Germline lookup yields CDR1 MNHEY and CDR2 SVGEGT. This CDR3 has 15 residues. CDR3 DNA sequence: TGTGCCAGCAGTAAACGGACGCGGAGCACAGATACGCAGTATTTT. Translated, it gives CASSKRTRSTDTQYF.

The chain carries TRBV28 and TRBJ2-3, with TRBD2 matching 10 bases. There are 17 residues in the CDR3. The V gene end was trimmed by 8 bases and the J gene end by 11 bases; junction bases not matched to a gene: 22. In germline, CDR1 is MDHEN, CDR2 SYDVKM. The DNA for the CDR3 is TGTGCCAGCTCCAGGGTTCAGGTAGCGGGAGGTCGGTCGGTGCAGTATTTT. Translation: CASSRVQVAGGRSVQYF.

This clonotype was counted a single time. The chain is built from TRBV6-1 and TRBJ2-5; TRBD2 matches at 11 bases. Germline trimming cut 6 bases from V and 0 bases from J; bases unmatched to any gene: 6. Germline values: CDR1 MNHNS, CDR2 SASEGT. The CDR3 extends over 16 amino acids. The CDR3 coding sequence is TGTGCCAGCAGGGACGGGACTAGCGGCTACCAAGAGACCCAGTACTTC. Translating gives CASRDGTSGYQETQYF.

The chain couples TRBV20-1 to TRBJ1-5; no clear D. Germline CDR1 reads DFQATT; CDR2 reads SNEGSKA (reference sequence). The CDR3 extends over 12 amino acids. V lost 4 bases and J lost 7, with 11 bases in between. CDR3 loop: CSANTVRQPQHF. The CDR3, as DNA: TGCAGTGCTAACACGGTTAGGCAGCCCCAGCATTTT.

This clonotype was picked up a small number of times. This rearrangement joins TRBV6-4 to TRBJ2-1; TRBD1 matches 9 bases. Unmatched junction bases numbered 8, after V lost 2 bases and J lost 0 bases. Germline lookup yields CDR1 MRHNA and CDR2 SNTAGT. This CDR3 region has 18 residues. The CDR3 DNA reads TGTGCCAGCAGTGACCGAGGGACAGGGATAAGCTCCTACAATGAGCAGTTCTTC. Translating gives CASSDRGTGISSYNEQFF.

The V and J genes are TRBV28 and TRBJ2-1; D is unclear. With 6 bases removed from V and 10 bases from J, the gap between germline ends came to 13 bases. The CDR3 length is 12 residues. Germline V gives CDR1 MDHEN, CDR2 SYDVKM. CDR3 loop: CASSPSYREQFF. The CDR3 region has the DNA TGTGCCAGCAGCCCCAGTTATCGGGAGCAGTTCTTC.

This clonotype occurred a few times. The chain is built from TRBV3-1 and TRBJ2-7; D not resolved. CDR3 length: 14 amino acids. Per the germline V gene, CDR1 is LGHDT and CDR2 is YNNKEL (reference sequence). The V gene lost 2 bases and the J gene lost 3 bases, with 11 bases spanning the gap. CDR3 in DNA: TGTGCCAGCAGCCAATCTGGAATGCTCTACGAGCAGTACTTC. The encoded protein is CASSQSGMLYEQYF.

This clonotype was picked up a small number of times. The rearrangement links TRBV28 to TRBJ2-1; 9 positions agree with TRBD2. The CDR3 consists of 15 residues. CDR1 and CDR2 from the germline V gene are MDHEN and SYDVKM. V shed 7 bases, J shed 3 bases, and the junction held 7 bases outside the gene matches. CDR3 loop: CASTSVAGDYNEQFF. DNA for the CDR3: TGTGCCAGCACCTCAGTAGCGGGAGACTACAATGAGCAGTTCTTC.

This clonotype was detected a few times. V gene TRBV12-3 or TRBV12-4 combines with J gene TRBJ2-2; perhaps TRBD2 as D (6 bases). The CDR3 loop spans 16 amino acids. V was cut by 3 bases and J by 7 bases, with 18 bases left in between. CDR3 sequence (DNA): TGTGCCAGCAGTTTGTGGGGGGTGCTAGCTAACGGGGAGCTGTTTTTT. This codes for CASSLWGVLANGELFF.

This clonotype was detected only a few times. This chain connects TRBV9 to TRBJ2-1; 8 nucleotides match TRBD2. CDR1 and CDR2 from the germline V gene are SGDLS and YYNGEE. V was clipped by 3 bases and J by 1 base; unmatched bases: 3. The CDR3 spans 15 residues. CDR3 loop: CASSGGLGSYNEQFF. The CDR3, as DNA: TGTGCCAGCAGCGGGGGACTAGGTTCCTACAATGAGCAGTTCTTC. The complete variable domain, with remaining parts taken from reference TRBV9 and TRBJ2-1, reads DSGVTQTPKHLITATGQRVTLRCSPRSGDLSVYWYQQSLDQGLQFLIQYYNGEERAKGNILERFSAQQFPDLHSELNLSSLELGDSALYFCASSGGLGSYNEQFFGPGTRLTVL.

The gene calls are TRBV6-2 or TRBV6-3 and TRBJ2-7; possible D gene TRBD2, 5 bases. The CDR3 consists of 17 residues. Per germline, CDR1 MNHEY and CDR2 SVGEGT. Trimming left V 4 bases short and J 6 bases short, with 25 bases between. The chain's CDR3 is CASSFGVRIGASSEQYF. CDR3 bases: TGTGCCAGCAGTTTCGGGGTTAGAATAGGAGCATCGAGCGAGCAGTACTTC.

This clonotype was found many times. This chain joins TRBV11-2 and TRBJ2-1; D is undetermined. The CDR3 spans 12 residues. Germline values: CDR1 SGHAT, CDR2 FQNNGV. V was pared by 6 bases and J by 8 bases, with 11 bases between. CDR3 sequence: CASSYTKHEQFF. CDR3 nucleotides: TGTGCCAGCAGTTATACTAAGCATGAGCAGTTCTTC.

In its sample, this clonotype was seen a few times. This chain uses TRBV28 with TRBJ2-5; D is possibly TRBD1 (6 bases). Trimming took off 3 bases at V and 3 bases at J, with 38 bases between the two ends. CDR1 MDHEN and CDR2 SYDVKM come from the germline V gene. The CDR3 extends over 23 amino acids. The CDR3 spells CASSFPLNEGRTDRTIHKETQYF. CDR3 DNA sequence: TGTGCCAGCAGTTTTCCCCTGAACGAAGGACGAACCGACAGGACCATCCACAAAGAGACCCAGTACTTC.

V and J are TRBV12-3 or TRBV12-4 and TRBJ1-5, with D perhaps TRBD1 (5 bases). The CDR3 is 17 amino acids. Trimming took 4 bases from V and 3 from J, leaving 19 bases between them. CDR3 bases: TGTGCCAGCAGTTCCAAGGGACTCTCTTGGCCCAATCAGCCCCAGCATTTT. This translates into CASSSKGLSWPNQPQHF.

This chain joins TRBV7-3 and TRBJ1-2; no definite D call. V was clipped by 5 bases and J by 8 bases, with 15 bases between them. The germline CDR1 and CDR2 sequences are SGHTA and FQGTGA. This CDR3 is 13 amino acids long. The CDR3 DNA is TGTGCCAGCAGCCCCGGGCCCGTGGGAGGCTACACCTTC. Amino acids: CASSPGPVGGYTF. Filled out from reference TRBV7-3 and TRBJ1-2, the complete variable domain reads GAGVSQTPSNKVTEKGKYVELRCDPISGHTALYWYRQSLGQGPEFLIYFQGTGAADDSGLPNDRFFAVRPEGSVSTLKIQRTERGDSAVYLCASSPGPVGGYTFGSGTRLTVV.

The table lists this clonotype with many counts. The CDR3 DNA sequence: TGTGCCAGCAGTTTAAGGGGAGGTAGTCAGCCCCAGCATTTT. Its protein is CASSLRGGSQPQHF. The rearrangement uses TRBV12-3 or TRBV12-4 and TRBJ1-5, with a tentative D call TRBD1 (5 bases). The V and J ends lost 2 bases and 6 bases respectively, with 11 bases between them. The CDR3 is 14 amino acids.

The gene calls are TRBV28 and TRBJ1-6, with 7 nucleotides matching TRBD1. V lost 3 bases to trimming and J lost 2 bases; unmatched junction nucleotides: 7. Per germline, CDR1 MDHEN and CDR2 SYDVKM. The CDR3 runs 17 residues. For the CDR3, the DNA is TGTGCCAGCAGTTTTTATTGGGACAGACCCTATAATTCACCCCTCCACTTT. It is translated as CASSFYWDRPYNSPLHF.

This clonotype showed up just a few times. J is TRBJ2-5 and V is TRBV6-1, with D perhaps TRBD1 (6 bases). CDR3 length equals 12 residues. Trimming removed 5 bases at V and 12 bases at J, with 16 bases between. Germline lookup yields CDR1 MNHNS and CDR2 SASEGT. As DNA, the CDR3 is TGTGCCAGCAGTCAAACACAGGGATTGGAGTACTTC. It codes for CASSQTQGLEYF.

This clonotype was seen many times. The gene calls are TRBV20-1 and TRBJ1-2, with D unclear. The CDR3 consists of 12 residues. V was pared by 5 bases and J by 8 bases, with 15 bases between. Looked up from germline, CDR1 is DFQATT and CDR2 is SNEGSKA (reference sequence). CDR3 amino acids: CSASSAGVGYTF. As DNA, the CDR3 is TGCAGTGCTTCATCGGCTGGGGTCGGCTACACCTTC.

About this clonotype itself: Since a much larger clone is just one base distant, this may be a read error. The CDR3, as DNA: TGTGCCACCAGTTCGCTTGGGCGGGATGAGTACTTC. Translating it yields CATSSLGRDEYF. The chain has TRBV27 and TRBJ2-7, with D maybe TRBD2 (6 bases). CDR3 length: 12 residues. Germline-derived CDR1 and CDR2 are MNHEY and SMNVEV (reference sequence).

The V and J genes are TRBV3-1 and TRBJ2-2; D is unclear. Trimming took 0 bases from V and 0 from J, leaving 11 bases between them. Per germline, CDR1 LGHDT and CDR2 YNNKEL (reference sequence). The CDR3 sequence is 17 residues long. In DNA form, the CDR3 reads TGTGCCAGCAGCCAAGAATGGCAGAGAGCGAACACCGGGGAGCTGTTTTTT. Translation gives CASSQEWQRANTGELFF.

The chain carries TRBV5-5 and TRBJ2-5; 8 bases are shared with TRBD2. This CDR3 has 16 residues. Germline loops: CDR1 SGHKS, CDR2 YYEKEE (reference sequence). V was pared by 2 bases and J by 2 bases, with 8 bases of the junction left unmatched. CDR3 sequence: CASSFQAGGLQETQYF. The CDR3 DNA sequence: TGTGCCAGCAGCTTCCAGGCGGGGGGCTTGCAAGAGACCCAGTACTTC.

The V call is TRBV2, the J call TRBJ2-1, with D possibly being TRBD2 (6 bases). Germline CDR1 and CDR2: SNHLY and FYNNEI. The germline V and J ends were trimmed by 4 bases and 4 bases, with 11 bases remaining between them. CDR3 length equals 14 residues. The CDR3 sequence: CASSASSVYNEQFF. CDR3 sequence (DNA): TGTGCCAGCAGTGCATCTAGCGTGTACAATGAGCAGTTCTTC.

This clonotype appeared many times. The chain joins TRBV7-8 to TRBJ1-2; 11 nucleotides agree with TRBD1. Germline trimming cut 5 bases from V and 4 bases from J; bases unmatched to any gene: 6. CDR3 length: 15 amino acids. Germline V gene data show CDR1 as SGHVS and CDR2 as FQNEAQ. The CDR3 here is CASSLTDRGLYGYTF. The CDR3 DNA reads TGTGCCAGCAGCCTAACGGACAGGGGGCTCTATGGCTACACCTTC.

Ten or more counts support this clonotype. The genes are TRBV10-3 and TRBJ2-5; a possible D gene is TRBD2 (6 bases). Trimming removed 1 base at V and 3 bases at J, with 9 bases between. This CDR3 region has 14 residues. From germline, CDR1 is ENHRY and CDR2 SYGVKD. Written as DNA, the CDR3 is TGTGCCATCAGTGAGTGGGGACTCAAAGAGACCCAGTACTTC. Translated: CAISEWGLKETQYF.

This chain joins TRBV12-3 or TRBV12-4 and TRBJ1-1; TRBD1 aligns across 7 bases. V was clipped by 10 bases and J by 5 bases; unmatched bases: 13. CDR3 length: 14 residues. The CDR3 reads CATKAGQAPTEAFF. CDR3 coding DNA: TGTGCCACGAAAGCAGGACAGGCGCCGACTGAAGCTTTCTTT.

This clonotype showed up just a few times. The chain carries TRBV7-9 and TRBJ2-1; a weak D match, TRBD2 (7 bases). Germline loops: CDR1 SEHNR, CDR2 FQNEAQ (reference sequence). Trimming took 4 bases from V and 7 from J, leaving 23 bases between them. This CDR3 contains 17 residues. CDR3 coding DNA: TGTGCCAGCAGCTCGGGGGGTGGGGGGCTAGCGGATAATGAGCAGTTCTTC. This encodes CASSSGGGGLADNEQFF.

The chain uses TRBV28 and TRBJ2-3, with 12 bases that match TRBD2. The trim removed 2 bases at V and 0 bases at J, leaving 6 bases unmatched. The length of the CDR3 is 18 residues. Looked up from germline, CDR1 is MDHEN and CDR2 is SYDVKM. Here the CDR3 DNA reads TGTGCCAGCAGTTTACGACTAGCGGGAGCTTGGAGCACAGATACGCAGTATTTT. This translates into CASSLRLAGAWSTDTQYF.